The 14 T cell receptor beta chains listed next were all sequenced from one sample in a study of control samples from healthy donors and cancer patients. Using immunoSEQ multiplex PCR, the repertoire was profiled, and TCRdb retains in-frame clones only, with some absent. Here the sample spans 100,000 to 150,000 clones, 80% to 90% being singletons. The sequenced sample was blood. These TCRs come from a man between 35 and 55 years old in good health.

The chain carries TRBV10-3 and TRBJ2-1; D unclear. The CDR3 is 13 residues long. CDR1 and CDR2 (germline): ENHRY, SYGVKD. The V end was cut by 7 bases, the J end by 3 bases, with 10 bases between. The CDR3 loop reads CAITRDSYNEQFF. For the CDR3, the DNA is TGTGCCATCACTAGGGATAGCTACAATGAGCAGTTCTTC.

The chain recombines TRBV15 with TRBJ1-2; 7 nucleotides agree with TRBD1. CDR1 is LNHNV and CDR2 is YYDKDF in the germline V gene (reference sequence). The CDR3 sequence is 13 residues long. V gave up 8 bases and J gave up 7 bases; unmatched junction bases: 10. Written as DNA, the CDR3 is TGTGCCACCCAAGACAGGGAAATTGCTGGCTACACCTTC. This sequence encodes CATQDREIAGYTF.

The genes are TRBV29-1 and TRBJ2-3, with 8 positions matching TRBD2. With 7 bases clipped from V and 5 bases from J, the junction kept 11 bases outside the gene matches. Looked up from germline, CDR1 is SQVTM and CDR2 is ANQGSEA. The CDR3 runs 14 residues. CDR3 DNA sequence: TGCAGCGGCCTCACTAGCGGCTATGGAGATACGCAGTATTTT. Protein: CSGLTSGYGDTQYF.

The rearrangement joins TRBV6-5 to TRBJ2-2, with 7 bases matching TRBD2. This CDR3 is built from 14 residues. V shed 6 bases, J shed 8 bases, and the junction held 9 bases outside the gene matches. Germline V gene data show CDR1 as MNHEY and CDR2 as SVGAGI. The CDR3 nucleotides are TGTGCCAGCAGAAGACTAGCCCGGGGGGGGGAGCTGTTTTTT. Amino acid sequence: CASRRLARGGELFF.

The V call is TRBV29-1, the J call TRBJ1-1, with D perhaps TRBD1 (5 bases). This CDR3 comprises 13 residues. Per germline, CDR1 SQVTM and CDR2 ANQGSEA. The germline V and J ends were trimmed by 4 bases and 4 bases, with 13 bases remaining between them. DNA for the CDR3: TGCAGCGTTGGTCAGGGTGGGGGCACTGAAGCTTTCTTT. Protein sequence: CSVGQGGGTEAFF. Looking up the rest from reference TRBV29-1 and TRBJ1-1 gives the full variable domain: SAVISQKPSRDICQRGTSLTIQCQVDSQVTMMFWYRQQPGQSLTLIATANQGSEATYESGFVIDKFPISRPNLTFSTLTVSNMSPEDSSIYLCSVGQGGGTEAFFGQGTRLTVV.

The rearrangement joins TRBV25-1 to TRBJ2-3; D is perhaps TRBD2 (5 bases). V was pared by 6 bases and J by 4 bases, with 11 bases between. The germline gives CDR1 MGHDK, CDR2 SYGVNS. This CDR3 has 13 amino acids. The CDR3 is CASSGLASDTQYF. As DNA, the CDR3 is TGTGCCAGCAGCGGGCTAGCATCAGATACGCAGTATTTT. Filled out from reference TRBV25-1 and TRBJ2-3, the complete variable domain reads EADIYQTPRYLVIGTGKKITLECSQTMGHDKMYWYQQDPGMELHLIHYSYGVNSTEKGDLSSESTVSRIRTEHFPLTLESARPSHTSQYLCASSGLASDTQYFGPGTRLTVL.

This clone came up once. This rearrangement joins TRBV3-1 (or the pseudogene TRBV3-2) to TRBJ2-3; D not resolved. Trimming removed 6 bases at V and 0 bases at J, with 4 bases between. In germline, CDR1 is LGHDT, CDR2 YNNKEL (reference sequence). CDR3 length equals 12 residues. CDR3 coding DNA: TGTGCCAGCAGATGGAGCACAGATACGCAGTATTTT. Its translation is CASRWSTDTQYF.

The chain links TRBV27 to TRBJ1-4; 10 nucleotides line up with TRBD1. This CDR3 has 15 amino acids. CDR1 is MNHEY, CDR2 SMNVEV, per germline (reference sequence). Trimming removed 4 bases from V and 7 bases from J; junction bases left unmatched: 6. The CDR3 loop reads CASSSSGTGAEKLFF. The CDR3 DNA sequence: TGTGCCAGCAGTTCCTCCGGGACAGGGGCTGAAAAACTGTTTTTT.

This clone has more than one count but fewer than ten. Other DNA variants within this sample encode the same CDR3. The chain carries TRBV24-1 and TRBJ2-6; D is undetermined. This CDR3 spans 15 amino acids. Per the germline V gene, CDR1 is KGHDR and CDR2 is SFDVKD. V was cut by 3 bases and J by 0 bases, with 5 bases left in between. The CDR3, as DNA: TGTGCCACCAGTGATCCAGGCTCTGGGGCCAACGTCCTGACTTTC. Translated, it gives CATSDPGSGANVLTF.

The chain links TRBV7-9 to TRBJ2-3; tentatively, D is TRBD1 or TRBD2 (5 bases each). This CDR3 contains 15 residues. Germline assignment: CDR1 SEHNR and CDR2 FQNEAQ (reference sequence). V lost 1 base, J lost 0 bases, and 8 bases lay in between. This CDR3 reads CASSLGGASTDTQYF. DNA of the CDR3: TGTGCCAGCAGCTTAGGAGGGGCTAGCACAGATACGCAGTATTTT.

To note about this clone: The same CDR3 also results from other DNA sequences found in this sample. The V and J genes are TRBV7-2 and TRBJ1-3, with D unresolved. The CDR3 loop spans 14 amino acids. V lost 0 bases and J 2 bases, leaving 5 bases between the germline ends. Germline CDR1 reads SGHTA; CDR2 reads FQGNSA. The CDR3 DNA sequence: TGTGCCAGCAGCTTAGCAGGGACTGGAAACACCATATATTTT. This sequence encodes CASSLAGTGNTIYF.

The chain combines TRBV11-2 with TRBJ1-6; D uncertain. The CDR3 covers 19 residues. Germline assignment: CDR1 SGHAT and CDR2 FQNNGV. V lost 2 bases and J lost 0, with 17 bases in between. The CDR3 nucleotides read TGTGCCAGCAGCTTACTATCGGGTGGTGGGAGCTCCTATAATTCACCCCTCCACTTT. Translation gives CASSLLSGGGSSYNSPLHF.

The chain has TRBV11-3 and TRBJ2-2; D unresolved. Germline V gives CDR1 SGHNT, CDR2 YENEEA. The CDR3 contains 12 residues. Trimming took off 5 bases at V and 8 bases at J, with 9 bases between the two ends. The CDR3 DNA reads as TGTGCCAGCAGCCCAGATAGGGGGGAGCTGTTTTTT. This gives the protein CASSPDRGELFF.

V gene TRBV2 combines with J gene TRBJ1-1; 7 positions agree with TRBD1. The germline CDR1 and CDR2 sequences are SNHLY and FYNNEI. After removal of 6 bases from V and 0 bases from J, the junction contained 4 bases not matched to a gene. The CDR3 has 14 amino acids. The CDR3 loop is CASRRQGMNTEAFF. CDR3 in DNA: TGTGCCAGCAGGAGACAGGGAATGAACACTGAAGCTTTCTTT. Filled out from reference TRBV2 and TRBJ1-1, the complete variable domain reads EPEVTQTPSHQVTQMGQEVILRCVPISNHLYFYWYRQILGQKVEFLVSFYNNEISEKSEIFDDQFSVERPDGSNFTLKIRSTKLEDSAMYFCASRRQGMNTEAFFGQGTRLTVV.